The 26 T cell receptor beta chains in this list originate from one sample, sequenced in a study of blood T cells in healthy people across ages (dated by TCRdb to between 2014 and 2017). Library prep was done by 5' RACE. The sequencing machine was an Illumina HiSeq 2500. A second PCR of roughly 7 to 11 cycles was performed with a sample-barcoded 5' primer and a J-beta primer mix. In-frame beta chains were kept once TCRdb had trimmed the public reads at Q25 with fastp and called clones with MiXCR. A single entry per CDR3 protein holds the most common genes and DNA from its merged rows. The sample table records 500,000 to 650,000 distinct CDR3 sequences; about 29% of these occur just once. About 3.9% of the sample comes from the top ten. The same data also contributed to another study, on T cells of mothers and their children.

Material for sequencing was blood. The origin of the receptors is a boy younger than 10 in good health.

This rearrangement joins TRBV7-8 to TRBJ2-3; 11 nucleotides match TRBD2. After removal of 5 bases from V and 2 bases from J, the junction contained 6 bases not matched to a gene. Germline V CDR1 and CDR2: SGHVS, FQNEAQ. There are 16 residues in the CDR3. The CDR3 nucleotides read TGTGCCAGCAGCCCTGGGACTAGCGGCTACACAGATACGCAGTATTTT. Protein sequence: CASSPGTSGYTDTQYF.

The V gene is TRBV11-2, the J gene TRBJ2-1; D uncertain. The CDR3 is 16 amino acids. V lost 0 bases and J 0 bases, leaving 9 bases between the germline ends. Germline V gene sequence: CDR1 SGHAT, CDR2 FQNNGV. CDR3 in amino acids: CASSLDPESSYNEQFF. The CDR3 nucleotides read TGTGCCAGCAGCTTAGATCCGGAGAGCTCCTACAATGAGCAGTTCTTC.

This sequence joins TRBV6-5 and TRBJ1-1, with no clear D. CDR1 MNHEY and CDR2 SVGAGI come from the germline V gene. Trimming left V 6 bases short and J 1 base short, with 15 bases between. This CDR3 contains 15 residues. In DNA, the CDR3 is TGTGCCAGCAGCCAAACATTTTACAGGAACACTGAAGCTTTCTTT. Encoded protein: CASSQTFYRNTEAFF.

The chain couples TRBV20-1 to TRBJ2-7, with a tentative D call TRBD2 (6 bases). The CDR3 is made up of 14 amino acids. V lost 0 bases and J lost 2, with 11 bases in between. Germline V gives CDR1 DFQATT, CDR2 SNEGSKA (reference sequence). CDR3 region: CSARDLRTTYEQYF. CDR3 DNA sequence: TGCAGTGCTAGAGACCTAAGGACTACCTACGAGCAGTACTTC.

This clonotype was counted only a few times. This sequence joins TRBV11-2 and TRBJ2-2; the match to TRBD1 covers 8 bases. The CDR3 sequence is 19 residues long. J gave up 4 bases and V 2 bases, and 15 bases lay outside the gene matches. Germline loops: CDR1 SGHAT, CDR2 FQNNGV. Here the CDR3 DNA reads TGTGCCAGCAGCTTACGCAGGGGGCGAAATCGTATGGTCACCGGGGAGCTGTTTTTT. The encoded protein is CASSLRRGRNRMVTGELFF.

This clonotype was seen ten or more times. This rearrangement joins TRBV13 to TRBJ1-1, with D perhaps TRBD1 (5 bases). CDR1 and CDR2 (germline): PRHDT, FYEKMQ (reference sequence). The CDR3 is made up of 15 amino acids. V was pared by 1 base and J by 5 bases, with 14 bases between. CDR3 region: CASSLVSGAGTEAFF. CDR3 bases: TGTGCCAGCAGCTTAGTATCCGGGGCAGGAACTGAAGCTTTCTTT.

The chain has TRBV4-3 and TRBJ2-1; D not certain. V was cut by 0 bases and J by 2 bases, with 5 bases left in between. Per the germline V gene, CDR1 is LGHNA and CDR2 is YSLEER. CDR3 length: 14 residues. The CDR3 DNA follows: TGCGCCAGCAGCCAAGATACAGCCTACAATGAGCAGTTCTTC. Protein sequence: CASSQDTAYNEQFF.

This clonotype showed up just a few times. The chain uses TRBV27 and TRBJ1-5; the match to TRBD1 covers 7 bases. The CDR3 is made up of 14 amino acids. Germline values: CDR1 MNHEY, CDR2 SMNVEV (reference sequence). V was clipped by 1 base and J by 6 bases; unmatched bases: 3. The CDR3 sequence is CASSLLGGSQPQHF. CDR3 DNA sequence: TGTGCCAGCAGTTTATTAGGGGGCAGTCAGCCCCAGCATTTT.

The CDR3 spells CSARGAPLVPPDEQYF. DNA for the CDR3: TGCAGTGCTAGAGGCGCCCCACTAGTTCCCCCTGATGAGCAGTACTTC. The chain employs TRBV20-1 and TRBJ2-7; TRBD2 is a possible D gene (5 bases). Trimming left V 1 base short and J 7 bases short, with 23 bases between. From germline, CDR1 is DFQATT and CDR2 SNEGSKA (reference sequence). The CDR3 contains 16 residues.

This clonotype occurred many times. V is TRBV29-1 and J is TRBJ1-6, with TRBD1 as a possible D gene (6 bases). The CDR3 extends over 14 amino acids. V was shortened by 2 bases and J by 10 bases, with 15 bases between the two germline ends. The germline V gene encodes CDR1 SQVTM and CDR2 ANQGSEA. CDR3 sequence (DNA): TGCAGCGTTGAATCAGCAGGGGTCGGCTCACCCCTCCACTTT. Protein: CSVESAGVGSPLHF.

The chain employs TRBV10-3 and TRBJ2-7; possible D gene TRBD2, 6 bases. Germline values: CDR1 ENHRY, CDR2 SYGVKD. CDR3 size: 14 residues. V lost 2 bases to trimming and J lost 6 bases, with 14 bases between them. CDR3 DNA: TGTGCCATCAGTGAGAAAGGACTATTAAGCGAGCAGTACTTC. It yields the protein CAISEKGLLSEQYF.

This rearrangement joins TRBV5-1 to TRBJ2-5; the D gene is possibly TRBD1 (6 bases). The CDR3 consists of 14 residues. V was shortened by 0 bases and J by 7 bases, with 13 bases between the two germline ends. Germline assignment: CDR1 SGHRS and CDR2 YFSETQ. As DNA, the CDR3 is TGCGCCAGCAGCTTGGGGGCCGAAGGGGGGACCCAGTACTTC. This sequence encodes CASSLGAEGGTQYF.

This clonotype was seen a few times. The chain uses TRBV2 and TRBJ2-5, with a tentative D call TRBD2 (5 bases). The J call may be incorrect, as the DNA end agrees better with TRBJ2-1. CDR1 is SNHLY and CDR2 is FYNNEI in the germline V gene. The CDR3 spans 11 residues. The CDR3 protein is CASRYSDEQFF. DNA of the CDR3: TGTGCCAGCAGGTATAGCGATGAGCAGTTCTTC.

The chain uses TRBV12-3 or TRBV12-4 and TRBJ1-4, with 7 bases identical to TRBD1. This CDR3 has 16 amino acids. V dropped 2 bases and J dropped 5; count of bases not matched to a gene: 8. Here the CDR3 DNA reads TGTGCCAGCAGTTTACACAGGGGAGGCCCAAATGAAAAACTGTTTTTT. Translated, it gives CASSLHRGGPNEKLFF.

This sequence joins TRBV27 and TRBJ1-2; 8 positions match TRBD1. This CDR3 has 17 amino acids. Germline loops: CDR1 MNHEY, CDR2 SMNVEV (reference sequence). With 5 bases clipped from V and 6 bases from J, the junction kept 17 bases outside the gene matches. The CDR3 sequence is CASSALYRQGAKDGYTF. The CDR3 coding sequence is TGTGCCAGCAGTGCGTTATACCGCCAGGGGGCGAAAGATGGCTACACCTTC.

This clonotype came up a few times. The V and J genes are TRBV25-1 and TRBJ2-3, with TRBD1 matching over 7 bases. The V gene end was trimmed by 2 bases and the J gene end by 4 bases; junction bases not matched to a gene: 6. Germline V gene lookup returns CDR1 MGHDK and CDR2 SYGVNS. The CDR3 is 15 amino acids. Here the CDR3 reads CASSETQGHADTQYF. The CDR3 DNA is TGTGCCAGCAGTGAAACACAGGGGCATGCAGATACGCAGTATTTT.

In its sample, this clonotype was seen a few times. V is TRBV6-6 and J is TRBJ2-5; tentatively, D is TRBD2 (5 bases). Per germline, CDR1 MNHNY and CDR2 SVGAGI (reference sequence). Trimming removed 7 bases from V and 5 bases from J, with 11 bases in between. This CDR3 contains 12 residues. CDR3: CASTPGWETQYF. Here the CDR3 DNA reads TGTGCCAGCACCCCGGGGTGGGAGACCCAGTACTTC.

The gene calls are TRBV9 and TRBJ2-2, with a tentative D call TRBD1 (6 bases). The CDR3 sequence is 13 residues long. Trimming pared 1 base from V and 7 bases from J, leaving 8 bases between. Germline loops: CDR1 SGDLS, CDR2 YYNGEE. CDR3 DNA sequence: TGTGCCAGCAGCGTAAGGGGGAACGGGGAGCTGTTTTTT. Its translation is CASSVRGNGELFF.

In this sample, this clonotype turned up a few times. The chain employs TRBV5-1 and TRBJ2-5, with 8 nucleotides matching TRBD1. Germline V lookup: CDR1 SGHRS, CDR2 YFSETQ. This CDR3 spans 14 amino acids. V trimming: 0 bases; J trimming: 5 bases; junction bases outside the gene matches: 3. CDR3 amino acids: CASSLDRTGETQYF. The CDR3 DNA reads TGCGCCAGCAGCTTGGATAGGACAGGGGAGACCCAGTACTTC.

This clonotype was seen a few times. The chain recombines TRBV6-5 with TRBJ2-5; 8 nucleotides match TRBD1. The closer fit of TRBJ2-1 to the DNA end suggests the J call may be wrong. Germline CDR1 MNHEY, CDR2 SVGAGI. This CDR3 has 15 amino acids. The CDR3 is CASSRGAGQGSEQFF. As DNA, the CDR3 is TGTGCCAGCAGCCGGGGAGCAGGACAGGGAAGCGAGCAGTTCTTC.

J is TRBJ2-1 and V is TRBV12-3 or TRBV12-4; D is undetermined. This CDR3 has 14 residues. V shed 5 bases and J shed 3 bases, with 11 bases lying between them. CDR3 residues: CASSLPDHYNEQFF. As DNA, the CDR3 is TGTGCCAGCAGTCTACCGGATCACTACAATGAGCAGTTCTTC.

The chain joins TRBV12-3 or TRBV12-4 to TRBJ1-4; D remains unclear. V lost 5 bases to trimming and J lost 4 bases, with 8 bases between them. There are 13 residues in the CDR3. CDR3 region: CASSRGGNEKLFF. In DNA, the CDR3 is TGTGCCAGCAGTCGGGGTGGTAATGAAAAACTGTTTTTT.

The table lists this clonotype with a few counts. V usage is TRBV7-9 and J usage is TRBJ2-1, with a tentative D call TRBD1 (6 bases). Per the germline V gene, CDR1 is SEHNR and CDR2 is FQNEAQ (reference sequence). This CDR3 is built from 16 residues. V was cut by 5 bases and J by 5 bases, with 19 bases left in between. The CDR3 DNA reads TGTGCCAGCAGCCCCGAGCTTATGGGGGCAGACAATGAGCAGTTCTTC. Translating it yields CASSPELMGADNEQFF.

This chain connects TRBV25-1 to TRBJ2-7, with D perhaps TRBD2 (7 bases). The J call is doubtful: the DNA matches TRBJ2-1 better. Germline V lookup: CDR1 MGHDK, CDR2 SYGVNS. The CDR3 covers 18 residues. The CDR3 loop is CASSELGGGSSFGNEQFF. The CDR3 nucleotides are TGTGCCAGCAGTGAATTGGGGGGCGGGAGTAGCTTTGGCAATGAGCAGTTCTTC.

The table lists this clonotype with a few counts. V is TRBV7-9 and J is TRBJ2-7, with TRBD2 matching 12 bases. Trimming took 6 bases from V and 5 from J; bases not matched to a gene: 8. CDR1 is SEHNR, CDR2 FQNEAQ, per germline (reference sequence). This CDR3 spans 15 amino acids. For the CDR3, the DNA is TGTGCCAGCAGTTTGACTAGCGGGAGTACAGACGAGCAGTACTTC. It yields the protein CASSLTSGSTDEQYF.

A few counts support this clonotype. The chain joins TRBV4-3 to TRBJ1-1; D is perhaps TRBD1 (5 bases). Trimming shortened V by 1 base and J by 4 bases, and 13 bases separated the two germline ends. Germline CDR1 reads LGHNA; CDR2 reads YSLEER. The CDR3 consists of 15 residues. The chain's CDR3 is CASSQVLGAGTEAFF. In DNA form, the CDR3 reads TGCGCCAGCAGCCAAGTACTAGGGGCCGGCACTGAAGCTTTCTTT.